The 22 T cell receptor beta chains reported below all come from one sample, sequenced in a study of T cell responses to AZD1222 COVID-19 vaccine. Sequencing was performed with immunoSEQ multiplex PCR; in TCRdb, only in-frame clones are kept and a portion is missing. The sample records 100,000 to 150,000 clones, around 87% being singletons. Sequencing used peripheral blood, obtained on day 0 of AZD1222 vaccination. The receptors originated from an adult in good health.

V usage is TRBV5-1 and J usage is TRBJ1-6, with TRBD1 matching over 7 bases. With 5 bases clipped from V and 7 bases from J, the junction kept 6 bases outside the gene matches. The CDR3 is made up of 14 amino acids. The germline V gene encodes CDR1 SGHRS and CDR2 YFSETQ. For the CDR3, the DNA is TGCGCCAGCAGACTACAGGGGTCGAATTCACCCCTCCACTTT. Residues: CASRLQGSNSPLHF.

The J gene is TRBJ2-2, the V gene TRBV7-8, with D possibly matching TRBD2 (6 bases). The V end was cut by 7 bases, the J end by 1 base, with 19 bases between. This CDR3 region has 17 residues. Germline loops: CDR1 SGHVS, CDR2 FQNEAQ. CDR3 nucleotides: TGTGCCAGCAAGTTAGGAGGGCCAGCAAGGAACACCGGGGAGCTGTTTTTT. Encoded protein: CASKLGGPARNTGELFF.

The chain carries TRBV5-1 and TRBJ1-2; 9 nucleotides line up with TRBD1. The CDR3 sequence is 14 residues long. The V and J ends lost 3 bases and 6 bases, in that order; junction bases with no gene match: 6. Germline V gene lookup returns CDR1 SGHRS and CDR2 YFSETQ. The CDR3 spells CASSWGQGRDGYTF. The CDR3 bases are TGCGCCAGCAGCTGGGGACAGGGACGGGATGGCTACACCTTC.

This clone was recorded once. V and J are TRBV27 and TRBJ2-5; TRBD1 agrees at 7 bases. The CDR3 is 13 amino acids. Looked up from germline, CDR1 is MNHEY and CDR2 is SMNVEV (reference sequence). Unmatched junction bases numbered 4, after V lost 3 bases and J lost 6 bases. The CDR3 coding sequence is TGTGCCAGCAGTTTTGACAGGGCACAGACCCAGTACTTC. Translated: CASSFDRAQTQYF.

The rearrangement links TRBV5-1 to TRBJ1-4; 8 bases are shared with TRBD1. This CDR3 comprises 15 residues. Unmatched junction bases numbered 11, after V lost 5 bases and J lost 8 bases. Germline V lookup: CDR1 SGHRS, CDR2 YFSETQ. The CDR3 DNA sequence: TGCGCCAGCAGGGAGACAGGGGCCGCAGGGGAAAAACTGTTTTTT. Translated, it gives CASRETGAAGEKLFF.

The J gene is TRBJ1-1, the V gene TRBV9; unclear D gene. CDR3 length: 16 amino acids. Looked up from germline, CDR1 is SGDLS and CDR2 is YYNGEE. Trimming took 0 bases from V and 6 from J, leaving 18 bases between them. The DNA of the CDR3 is TGTGCCAGCAGCGTAGGGGCAGCCAGATTGACGGCTGAAGCTTTCTTT. Its translation is CASSVGAARLTAEAFF.

Remarks on this clone: An end of the junction does not agree with germline; a read error may underlie this. V and J are TRBV12-3 or TRBV12-4 and TRBJ2-7; D is possibly TRBD2 (5 bases). This CDR3 spans 12 amino acids. CDR3 in DNA: TGTGCCAGCAGTTCACGGCTCTTCGGGATAGGCTTC. As protein: CASSSRLFGIGF.

This rearrangement joins TRBV6-2 or TRBV6-3 to TRBJ1-2; no firm D call. The V end lost 6 bases, the J end lost 9 bases, and 20 bases lay between the germline ends. Germline CDR1 and CDR2: MNHEY and SVGEGT. This CDR3 comprises 14 residues. The CDR3 DNA sequence: TGTGCCAGCAGCCTCGGCCTGATCGGTCCCAGCTACACCTTC. It translates to CASSLGLIGPSYTF.

This chain connects TRBV3-1 (or the pseudogene TRBV3-2) to TRBJ2-5; a possible D gene is TRBD2 (6 bases). The CDR3 length is 15 residues. CDR1 and CDR2 from the germline V gene are LGHDT and YNNKEL (reference sequence). V was clipped by 2 bases and J by 7 bases, with 17 bases between them. DNA for the CDR3: TGTGCCAGCAGCCAACCACCGGGACTTCTGGGGACCCAGTACTTC. Protein product: CASSQPPGLLGTQYF.

The chain combines TRBV5-1 with TRBJ2-3, with a weak D call TRBD1 (6 bases). The CDR3 has 14 residues. Trimming pared 5 bases from V and 3 bases from J, leaving 13 bases between. Germline V gene data show CDR1 as SGHRS and CDR2 as YFSETQ. CDR3 coding DNA: TGCGCCAGCAGGACAGGCCTCTTTACAGATACGCAGTATTTT. This sequence encodes CASRTGLFTDTQYF.

This sequence joins TRBV13 and TRBJ2-1, with D perhaps TRBD2 (6 bases). The CDR3 has 15 residues. CDR1 PRHDT and CDR2 FYEKMQ come from the germline V gene (reference sequence). The ends were cut back, 0 bases at V and 15 bases at J, with 21 bases in the middle. CDR3 in DNA: TGTGCCAGCAGCTTAGGGGCGGGAAATTTTGTCTGGCGGTTCTTC. This translates into CASSLGAGNFVWRFF. The full variable domain, its missing parts supplied by reference TRBV13 and TRBJ2-1, is AAGVIQSPRHLIKEKRETATLKCYPIPRHDTVYWYQQGPGQDPQFLISFYEKMQSDKGSIPDRFSAQQFSDYHSELNMSSLELGDSALYFCASSLGAGNFVWRFFGPGTRLTVL.

The chain couples TRBV5-4 to TRBJ1-3; possible D gene TRBD1, 5 bases. Trimming cost V 0 bases and J 2 bases, with 15 bases left between them. The germline CDR1 and CDR2 sequences are SGHNT and YYREEE (reference sequence). The CDR3 has 17 amino acids. As DNA, the CDR3 is TGTGCCAGCAGCTTGGATCCAGTCTGGGGGACTGGAAACACCATATATTTT. Amino acids: CASSLDPVWGTGNTIYF.

The chain carries TRBV28 and TRBJ2-4; perhaps TRBD2 as D (5 bases). CDR1 and CDR2 (germline): MDHEN, SYDVKM. This CDR3 spans 13 amino acids. The V end was cut by 10 bases, the J end by 0 bases, with 10 bases between. The CDR3 reads CATFGLAKNIQYF. The CDR3 DNA follows: TGTGCCACCTTCGGACTAGCCAAAAACATTCAGTACTTC. Based on the CDR3 plus reference TRBV28 and TRBJ2-4, the full variable domain is DVKVTQSSRYLVKRTGEKVFLECVQDMDHENMFWYRQDPGLGLRLIYFSYDVKMKEKGDIPEGYSVSREKKERFSLILESASTNQTSMYLCATFGLAKNIQYFGAGTRLSVL.

This chain connects TRBV6-5 to TRBJ2-7, with 7 bases identical to TRBD1. Germline trimming cut 2 bases from V and 3 bases from J; bases unmatched to any gene: 7. Germline V gene sequence: CDR1 MNHEY, CDR2 SVGAGI. The CDR3 spans 15 residues. The CDR3 DNA is TGTGCCAGCAGTTACACCCGGGACAGACACTACGAGCAGTACTTC. Translating gives CASSYTRDRHYEQYF.

The J gene is TRBJ1-3, the V gene TRBV10-3; D gene unclear. V gave up 0 bases and J gave up 4 bases, with 13 bases separating them. This CDR3 contains 16 residues. Germline V CDR1 and CDR2: ENHRY, SYGVKD. CDR3: CAISESTGPPGNTIYF. The DNA for the CDR3 is TGTGCCATCAGTGAGTCGACGGGCCCCCCGGGAAACACCATATATTTT.

The chain joins TRBV5-4 to TRBJ2-2, with TRBD2 matching 11 bases. V trimming: 4 bases; J trimming: 3 bases; junction bases outside the gene matches: 8. This CDR3 is built from 17 residues. Germline values: CDR1 SGHNT, CDR2 YYREEE (reference sequence). The CDR3, as DNA: TGTGCCAGCAGCAGTAGCGGGGGGGCCCCCGACACCGGGGAGCTGTTTTTT. Its protein product is CASSSSGGAPDTGELFF. Variable domain in full (rest from reference TRBV5-4 and TRBJ2-2): ETGVTQSPTHLIKTRGQQVTLRCSSQSGHNTVSWYQQALGQGPQFIFQYYREEENGRGNFPPRFSGLQFPNYSSELNVNALELDDSALYLCASSSSGGAPDTGELFFGEGSRLTVL.

This sequence joins TRBV28 and TRBJ1-5, with a possible D match to TRBD1 (5 bases). Trimming cost V 7 bases and J 0 bases, with 16 bases left between them. CDR3 length equals 16 residues. CDR1 and CDR2 (germline): MDHEN, SYDVKM. The DNA of the CDR3 is TGTGCCAGCACCAAGGGGAGGGGTTATAGCAATCAGCCCCAGCATTTT. This encodes CASTKGRGYSNQPQHF.

The chain carries TRBV30 and TRBJ1-2; D not resolved. V gave up 0 bases and J gave up 8 bases, with 13 bases separating them. Germline lookup yields CDR1 GTSNPN and CDR2 SVGIG (reference sequence). This CDR3 comprises 13 residues. In nucleotides, the CDR3 is TGTGCCTGGAGTGTACGGAGGCCCGCCGGCTACACCTTC. Translating it yields CAWSVRRPAGYTF.

The chain couples TRBV6-1 to TRBJ1-3; the match to TRBD1 covers 8 bases. V shed 3 bases and J 1 base; nucleotides not matched to a gene: 5. The length of the CDR3 is 16 residues. Germline CDR1 reads MNHNS; CDR2 reads SASEGT. The CDR3 DNA follows: TGTGCCAGCAGTGATTGGACAGGGCGTTCTGGAAACACCATATATTTT. As protein: CASSDWTGRSGNTIYF.

The chain is built from TRBV27 and TRBJ2-3; 9 bases map to TRBD1. The CDR3 consists of 16 residues. Germline V gene sequence: CDR1 MNHEY, CDR2 SMNVEV (reference sequence). The V gene end was trimmed by 7 bases and the J gene end by 2 bases; junction bases not matched to a gene: 10. CDR3 sequence (DNA): TGTGCCAGCACCACTAGGGGGGACAGGGACACAGATACGCAGTATTTT. It yields the protein CASTTRGDRDTDTQYF.

The V and J genes are TRBV4-1 and TRBJ1-2; 8 nucleotides agree with TRBD1. CDR1 MGHRA and CDR2 YSYEKL come from the germline V gene. V lost 0 bases to trimming and J lost 8 bases; unmatched junction nucleotides: 8. The CDR3 is 15 residues long. The CDR3 loop reads CASSQDEGTGSGYTF. CDR3 DNA: TGCGCCAGCAGCCAAGATGAGGGGACAGGAAGCGGCTACACCTTC.

This chain uses TRBV3-1 (or the pseudogene TRBV3-2) with TRBJ1-1; D not resolved. The V gene's germline CDR1 is LGHDT and CDR2 YNNKEL (reference sequence). Trimming removed 1 base from V and 7 bases from J, with 7 bases in between. This CDR3 has 12 residues. This CDR3 is CASSQVGREAFF. For the CDR3, the DNA is TGTGCCAGCAGCCAAGTAGGGCGTGAAGCTTTCTTT.